Presented here are 9 T cell receptor beta chains from one specimen sequenced in a study of T cells in Graves' hyperthyroidism and ophthalmopathy. Researchers took RNA transcripts and amplified the TCR beta CDR3 regions from them. In the first-round RT-PCR of the TCR CDR3, the HTBI primer set was used. TCRdb ran MiXCR on the multiplex PCR reads and lists one entry per CDR3 protein. This table holds 600,000 or so distinct CDR3 sequences, 40% to 55% found once. Sequences were obtained from peripheral blood or thyroid tissue (not recorded which). The receptors originated from a woman under 30 with Graves' hyperthyroidism.

Comment on this clonotype: The CDR3 ends on some other residue instead of the conserved phenylalanine or tryptophan, so this is likely a read error. The chain couples TRBV9 to TRBJ1-3; D unclear. Germline lookup yields CDR1 SGDLS and CDR2 YYNGEE. The CDR3 sequence is 13 residues long. The V end was cut by 0 bases, the J end by 2 bases, with 3 bases between. CDR3 in amino acids: CASSVEAGNTIYS. CDR3 sequence (DNA): TGTGCCAGCAGCGTAGAGGCTGGAAACACCATATATTCT.

This clonotype was detected only a few times. The V gene is TRBV7-3, the J gene TRBJ2-5, with 11 bases identical to TRBD2. This CDR3 spans 18 amino acids. Germline V CDR1 and CDR2: SGHTA, FQGTGA. Losses at the gene ends were 0 bases for V and 1 base for J; bases not matched to a gene: 7. CDR3 in DNA: TGTGCCAGCAGCTTAACGGGACTAGCGGACCTTCTCCAAGAGACCCAGTACTTC. Translated: CASSLTGLADLLQETQYF.

The chain recombines TRBV6-4 with TRBJ2-7, with 8 bases fitting TRBD2. Germline V gene sequence: CDR1 MRHNA, CDR2 SNTAGT. There are 13 residues in the CDR3. Trimming took 9 bases from V and 3 from J; bases not matched to a gene: 7. The DNA for the CDR3 is TGTGCCAGACCACTAGCGGCGATCTACGAGCAGTACTTC. Translated: CARPLAAIYEQYF.

This clonotype was found a few times. This chain connects TRBV5-1 to TRBJ1-1, with a possible D match to TRBD1 (5 bases). V was clipped by 2 bases and J by 3 bases, with 11 bases between them. There are 14 residues in the CDR3. In germline, CDR1 is SGHRS, CDR2 YFSETQ. The CDR3 protein is CASSFRGEYTEAFF. The CDR3 DNA sequence: TGCGCCAGCAGCTTTCGGGGCGAGTACACTGAAGCTTTCTTT.

This clonotype showed up just once. V gene TRBV10-3 combines with J gene TRBJ2-5; TRBD2 aligns across 14 bases. The length of the CDR3 is 16 residues. The trim removed 2 bases at V and 5 bases at J, leaving 4 bases unmatched. Per germline, CDR1 ENHRY and CDR2 SYGVKD. The CDR3 bases are TGTGCCATCAGTGAGGGACTAGCGGGAGGTGGTGAGACCCAGTACTTC. As protein: CAISEGLAGGGETQYF.

This clonotype occurred a few times. The rearrangement uses TRBV12-3 or TRBV12-4 and TRBJ1-2; 10 nucleotides line up with TRBD1. Unmatched junction bases numbered 1, after V lost 4 bases and J lost 5 bases. CDR3 length equals 13 residues. The CDR3: CASSWGQGYGYTF. The CDR3 DNA sequence: TGTGCCAGCAGTTGGGGACAGGGGTATGGCTACACCTTC.

This clonotype was detected many times. This sequence joins TRBV10-3 and TRBJ1-3; 7 bases fit TRBD1. CDR3 length equals 16 residues. CDR1 ENHRY and CDR2 SYGVKD come from the germline V gene. V trimming: 3 bases; J trimming: 0 bases; junction bases outside the gene matches: 5. The CDR3 region has the DNA TGTGCCATCAGTGAAGGACAGGATAGCTCTGGAAACACCATATATTTT. Translated, it gives CAISEGQDSSGNTIYF.

In this sample, this clonotype turned up a few times. The rearrangement links TRBV10-3 to TRBJ1-1, with 9 bases matching TRBD1. This CDR3 is 15 amino acids long. V shed 4 bases and J 2 bases; nucleotides not matched to a gene: 5. The germline gives CDR1 ENHRY, CDR2 SYGVKD. Here the CDR3 DNA reads TGTGCCATCAGTGGCCCGGGACAGGGAAACACTGAAGCTTTCTTT. The encoded protein is CAISGPGQGNTEAFF.

In this sample, this clonotype turned up many times. The rearrangement links TRBV15 to TRBJ1-5; D ambiguous. The V end was cut by 2 bases, the J end by 7 bases, with 6 bases between. The CDR3 spans 12 residues. Germline-derived CDR1 and CDR2 are LNHNV and YYDKDF (reference sequence). The CDR3, as DNA: TGTGCCACCAGCAGATCCTCCCAGCCCCAGCATTTT. Translated: CATSRSSQPQHF.